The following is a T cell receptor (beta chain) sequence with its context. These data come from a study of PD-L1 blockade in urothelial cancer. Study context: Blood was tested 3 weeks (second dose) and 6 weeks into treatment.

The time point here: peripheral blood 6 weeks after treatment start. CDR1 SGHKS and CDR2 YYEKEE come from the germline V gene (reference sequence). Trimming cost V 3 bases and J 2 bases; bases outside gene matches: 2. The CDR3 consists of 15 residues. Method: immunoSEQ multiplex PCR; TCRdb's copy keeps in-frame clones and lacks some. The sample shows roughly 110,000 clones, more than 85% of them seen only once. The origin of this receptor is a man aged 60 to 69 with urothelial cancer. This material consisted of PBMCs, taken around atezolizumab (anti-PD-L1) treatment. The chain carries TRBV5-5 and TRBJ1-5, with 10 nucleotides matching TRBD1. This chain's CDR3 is CASSWGTGGNQPQHF. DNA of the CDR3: TGTGCCAGCAGCTGGGGGACAGGGGGCAATCAGCCCCAGCATTTT.